Each of the 3 T cell receptor beta chains below was sequenced from the same sample in a study of control samples from healthy donors and cancer patients. The table came from immunoSEQ multiplex PCR; TCRdb's copy has only in-frame clones and leaves some out. Of over 100,000 clones listed, around 90% are singletons. The sample was blood. Receptors were obtained from a man aged 18 to 30 in good health.

This chain links TRBV12-5 with TRBJ2-7; TRBD1 matches at 7 bases. Germline CDR1 and CDR2: LGHNT and FRNRAP. This CDR3 spans 17 amino acids. Trimming at V came to 2 bases and at J to 0 bases, leaving 10 bases not matched to a gene. CDR3 loop: CASGLSSDRYSSYEQYF. The CDR3 region has the DNA TGTGCTAGTGGTTTGTCGTCGGACAGGTATAGCTCCTACGAGCAGTACTTC.

The rearrangement links TRBV4-2 to TRBJ2-5; 9 nucleotides agree with TRBD2. Germline CDR1 and CDR2: LGHNA and YNFKEQ. The CDR3 totals 16 residues. V lost 0 bases, J lost 4 bases, and 6 bases stayed unmatched. In DNA, the CDR3 is TGTGCCAGCAGCCAAGAAAGTCTAGCGGGGACAGAGACCCAGTACTTC. Translated, it gives CASSQESLAGTETQYF.

J is TRBJ1-2 and V is TRBV19; weak D call: TRBD1 (6 bases). The ends were cut back, 4 bases at V and 2 bases at J, with 14 bases in the middle. Germline V gene data show CDR1 as LNHDA and CDR2 as SQIVND (reference sequence). The CDR3 contains 15 residues. The CDR3 bases are TGTGCCAGTAGTACCACTTTCAGGGGAAACTATGGCTACACCTTC. Translated, it gives CASSTTFRGNYGYTF.